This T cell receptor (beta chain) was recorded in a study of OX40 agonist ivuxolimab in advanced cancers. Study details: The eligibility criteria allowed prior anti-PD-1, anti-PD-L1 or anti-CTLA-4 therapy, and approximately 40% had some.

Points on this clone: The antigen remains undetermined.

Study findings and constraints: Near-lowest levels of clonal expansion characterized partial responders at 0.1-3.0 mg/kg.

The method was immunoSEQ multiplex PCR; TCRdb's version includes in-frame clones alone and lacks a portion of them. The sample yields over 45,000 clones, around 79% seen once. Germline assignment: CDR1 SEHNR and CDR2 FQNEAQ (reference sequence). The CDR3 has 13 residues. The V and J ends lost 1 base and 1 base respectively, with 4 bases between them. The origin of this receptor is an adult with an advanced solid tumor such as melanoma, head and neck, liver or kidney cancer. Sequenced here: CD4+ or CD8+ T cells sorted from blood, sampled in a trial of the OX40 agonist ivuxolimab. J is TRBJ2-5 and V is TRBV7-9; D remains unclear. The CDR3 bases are TGTGCCAGCAGCTTAGGGGGCCAAGAGACCCAGTACTTC. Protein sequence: CASSLGGQETQYF. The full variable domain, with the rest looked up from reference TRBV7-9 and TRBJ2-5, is DTGVSQNPRHKITKRGQNVTFRCDPISEHNRLYWYRQTLGQGPEFLTYFQNEAQLEKSRLLSDRFSAERPKGSFSTLEIQRTEQGDSAMYLCASSLGGQETQYFGPGTRLLVL.